These T cell receptor beta chains were read from a single sample in a study of blood T cell repertoires in COVID-19. Produced via immunoSEQ multiplex PCR; TCRdb's table is partial and in-frame only. The sample records under 90,000 clones, roughly 80% being singletons. Sequencing input: peripheral blood. The receptors shown here come from an elderly man with acute or convalescent COVID-19. Each CDR3 is given with its conserved first and last residue.

J | V | CDR3
TRBJ1-2 | TRBV5-1 | CASSFDRQAEIYGYTF
TRBJ2-5 | TRBV28 | CASSRGGQGSETQYF
TRBJ2-1 | TRBV9 | CASSVTSGGPNNEQFF
TRBJ1-1 | TRBV18 | CASSPMVRGGTEAFF
TRBJ2-1 | TRBV9 | CASSHKTGISYNEQFF
TRBJ1-6 | TRBV27 | CASSLGTLGNSPLHF
TRBJ1-3 | TRBV28 | CASSISTVLDTIYF
TRBJ1-4 | TRBV10-2 | CASSPGTRNEKLFF
TRBJ2-2 | TRBV27 | CASSQQGAENTGELFF
TRBJ2-5 | TRBV18 | CASSATGQGRKETQYF
TRBJ1-4 | TRBV14 | CASSQGSVANEKLFF
TRBJ2-1 | TRBV7-3 | CASSLAGFGNEQFF
TRBJ2-5 | TRBV24-1 | CATSALTGSQETQYF
TRBJ2-2 | TRBV6-6 | CASTHRGWAGELFF
TRBJ1-1 | TRBV7-3 | CASSLHQGNTEAFF
TRBJ1-5 | TRBV28 | CASSLPQGLNSNQPQHF
TRBJ1-6 | TRBV30 | CAWSFPGQYNSPLHF
TRBJ2-7 | TRBV7-3 | CASSTGTGSKQYF
TRBJ2-7 | TRBV5-1 | CASSPTLTDTNEQYF
TRBJ1-2 | TRBV28 | CASTAAAYGYTF
TRBJ2-3 | TRBV14 | CASSQDGGMGRTDTQYF
TRBJ2-3 | TRBV5-1 | CASSLGLAGGPKFTDTQYF
TRBJ2-3 | TRBV19 | CASSFGSGRSGTDTQYF
TRBJ1-4 | TRBV6-2/TRBV6-3 | CASRPTGQGREKLFF
TRBJ1-5 | TRBV4-2 | CASSQATGRGDSNQPQHF
TRBJ1-2 | TRBV20-1 | CSVYAGVGYTF
TRBJ2-5 | TRBV28 | CASSPTSMETQYF
TRBJ2-2 | TRBV12-3/TRBV12-4 | CASWTGNTGELFF
TRBJ1-6 | TRBV11-2 | CASSPGGRNNSPLHF
TRBJ2-7 | TRBV7-2 | CASSLAGQGAYEQYF
TRBJ2-1 | TRBV14 | CASSHRPGRETYNEQFF
TRBJ1-6 | TRBV27 | CASSLHGVRSPLHF
TRBJ2-3 | TRBV28 | CASSTRQHLQDTQYF
TRBJ2-2 | TRBV27 | CASRLGPWPGELFF
TRBJ1-4 | TRBV7-2 | CASRRGQASESNEKLFF
TRBJ2-5 | TRBV5-1 | CASSPRQGAGTQYF
TRBJ2-7 | TRBV19 | CASSISASGSYEQYF
TRBJ2-4 | TRBV21-1 | CASSKTPPTPLAGGPLAKNIQYF